The rows below give T cell receptor beta chains drawn from one sample of a study of beta chain features in type 1 diabetes. Assay used: immunoSEQ multiplex PCR; TCRdb lists only in-frame clones, some missing. The table shows under 800,000 clones, with around a sixth occurring only once. Sample: naive CD4+ T cells from blood. The receptor source for this set is a man between 18 and 29 years old in good health. Each CDR3 is given with its conserved first and last residue. D genes are given only for firm matches. Clone size is given for some rows only: seen once, a few or many times, or a class if the clone is expanded.

J,V,D,size,CDR3,DNA
TRBJ2-5,TRBV2,TRBD1,few,CASSAGQGQETQYF,TGTGCCAGCAGTGCGGGACAGGGGCAAGAGACCCAGTACTTC
TRBJ2-2,TRBV7-7,.,few,CASSLGVGPSTGELFF,TGTGCTAGCAGCTTAGGAGTAGGGCCTAGCACCGGGGAGCTGTTTTTT
TRBJ2-7,TRBV28,.,.,CASTSWGVSYEQYF,TGTGCCAGCACTAGTTGGGGTGTCTCCTACGAGCAGTACTTC
TRBJ1-1,TRBV28,TRBD1,few,CASSAVGTEAEAFF,TGTGCCAGCAGTGCCGTCGGGACAGAAGCTGAAGCTTTCTTT
TRBJ2-2,TRBV12-5,.,.,CASGLVRVDSLETGELFF,TGTGCTAGTGGTTTGGTACGAGTCGACAGCTTAGAGACCGGGGAGCTGTTTTTT
TRBJ2-5,TRBV4-3,TRBD2,few,CASSQDGLAGGLETQYF,TGCGCCAGCAGCCAAGATGGGCTAGCGGGGGGGCTGGAGACCCAGTACTTC
TRBJ2-3,TRBV7-9,.,.,CASSLRPAKRADTQYF,TGTGCCAGCAGCTTAAGACCGGCCAAGAGGGCAGATACGCAGTATTTT
TRBJ2-7,TRBV7-9,.,.,CASSLDRKPYEQYF,TGTGCCAGCAGCTTAGATAGGAAACCCTACGAGCAGTACTTC
TRBJ2-4,TRBV7-2,TRBD2,few,CASSRPLREGNIQYF,TGTGCCAGCAGCCGCCCCCTAAGGGAGGGAAACATTCAGTACTTC
TRBJ1-6,TRBV7-8,.,.,CASSLVLPRELHSPLHF,TGTGCCAGCAGCTTAGTCCTCCCCCGGGAGCTACATTCACCCCTCCACTTT
TRBJ1-5,TRBV6-1,.,.,CASTLTGAGQPQHF,TGTGCCAGCACCTTGACAGGAGCTGGTCAGCCCCAGCATTTT
TRBJ2-5,TRBV7-3,.,few,CASSPHRNQETQYF,TGTGCCAGCAGCCCCCACAGAAATCAAGAGACCCAGTACTTC
TRBJ2-3,TRBV25-1,.,.,CASSVTTKTRALTDTQYF,TGTGCCAGCAGCGTCACAACTAAAACCAGGGCCCTCACAGATACGCAGTATTTT
TRBJ2-5,TRBV27,.,.,CASRSWGAGETQYF,TGTGCCAGCAGGAGTTGGGGGGCGGGGGAGACCCAGTACTTC
TRBJ1-1,TRBV4-2,.,few,CASSQDWGDTEAFF,TGTGCCAGCAGCCAAGATTGGGGGGACACTGAAGCTTTCTTT
TRBJ2-1,TRBV28,TRBD2,few,CASSNPSGSGNEQFF,TGTGCCAGCAGTAATCCTAGCGGGAGTGGGAATGAGCAGTTCTTC
TRBJ1-2,TRBV9,.,.,CASSVGGLQSYTF,TGTGCCAGCAGCGTAGGAGGGTTACAAAGCTACACCTTC
TRBJ2-2,TRBV7-2,.,.,CASSLGQNTGELFF,TGTGCCAGCAGCCTGGGACAAAACACCGGGGAGCTGTTTTTT
TRBJ2-7,TRBV5-1,.,.,CASRMPYRGAYEQYF,TGCGCCAGCAGAATGCCGTACAGAGGAGCCTACGAGCAGTACTTC
TRBJ2-7,TRBV6-1,.,.,CASSGSTYEQYF,TGTGCCAGCAGTGGATCGACCTACGAGCAGTACTTC
TRBJ1-5,TRBV27,.,.,CASSLRGIGQPQHF,TGTGCCAGCAGTTTACGGGGAATTGGTCAGCCCCAGCATTTT
TRBJ1-2,TRBV5-4,TRBD1,few,CASSPGTGVNYGYTF,TGTGCCAGCAGCCCTGGGACAGGGGTAAACTATGGCTACACCTTC
TRBJ2-3,TRBV18,TRBD2,few,CASSPRLLAGGTDTQYF,TGTGCCAGCTCACCACGTCTCCTAGCGGGAGGTACAGATACGCAGTATTTT
TRBJ1-1,TRBV2,TRBD1,.,CASSRQGAGTEAFF,TGTGCCAGCAGTAGACAGGGGGCCGGCACTGAAGCTTTCTTT
TRBJ2-6,TRBV27,.,.,CASSSPGANVLTF,TGTGCCAGCAGTTCCCCTGGGGCCAACGTCCTGACTTTC
TRBJ1-2,TRBV15,.,.,CATARGKQGGYTF,TGTGCCACCGCACGGGGGAAACAAGGTGGCTACACCTTC
TRBJ2-5,TRBV7-2,TRBD2,few,CASSSTGTSGRAVETQYF,TGTGCCAGCAGCTCCACCGGGACTAGCGGGAGGGCCGTAGAGACCCAGTACTTC
TRBJ2-7,TRBV10-3,.,few,CAISESPTFEQYF,TGTGCCATCAGTGAGTCACCGACATTCGAGCAGTACTTC
TRBJ1-1,TRBV9,.,.,CASSALQGGTEAFF,TGTGCCAGCAGCGCTCTACAGGGCGGGACTGAAGCTTTCTTT
TRBJ1-1,TRBV19,TRBD1,few,CASSIQDSGTGAFF,TGTGCCAGTAGTATCCAGGATTCCGGGACAGGCGCTTTCTTT
TRBJ1-5,TRBV4-1,.,few,CASSVGFFSNQPQHF,TGCGCCAGCAGCGTTGGGTTCTTTAGCAATCAGCCCCAGCATTTT
TRBJ1-3,TRBV28,.,few,CASSPNLRQGNTIYF,TGTGCCAGCAGTCCTAACCTCCGACAGGGAAACACCATATATTTT
TRBJ2-2,TRBV9,.,few,CASSVGRLTDTGELFF,TGTGCCAGCAGCGTAGGCCGGCTAACAGACACCGGGGAGCTGTTTTTT
TRBJ1-4,TRBV4-2,.,.,CASSQAGGRNEKLFF,TGTGCCAGCAGCCAGGCGGGGGGTCGTAATGAAAAACTGTTTTTT
TRBJ2-7,TRBV5-4,.,few,CASGDQTTYEQYF,TGTGCCAGCGGGGACCAAACCACCTACGAGCAGTACTTC
TRBJ1-1,TRBV18,TRBD1,few,CASSPTGGGSTEAFF,TGTGCCAGCTCCCCCACAGGGGGAGGAAGCACTGAAGCTTTCTTT
TRBJ1-1,TRBV19,.,.,CASSNTGWRAEAFF,TGTGCCAGTAGCAACACAGGGTGGAGGGCTGAAGCTTTCTTT
TRBJ2-1,TRBV9,TRBD2,few,CASSASRGLAGRTSGADNEQFF,TGTGCCAGCAGCGCAAGCAGGGGCCTAGCGGGACGTACTTCGGGTGCTGACAATGAGCAGTTCTTC
TRBJ2-1,TRBV27,.,.,CASSFLRDTYNEQFF,TGTGCCAGCAGTTTCCTCCGGGATACCTACAATGAGCAGTTCTTC
TRBJ1-2,TRBV9,.,.,CASSVGTSFYGYTF,TGTGCCAGCAGCGTCGGGACATCCTTCTATGGCTACACCTTC
TRBJ2-5,TRBV7-9,TRBD2,few,CASSLNAGGRETQYF,TGTGCCAGCAGCTTAAATGCGGGAGGTCGAGAGACCCAGTACTTC
TRBJ2-7,TRBV28,.,.,CASSLDYEQYF,TGTGCCAGCAGTTTAGACTACGAGCAGTACTTC
TRBJ2-7,TRBV7-6,TRBD2,.,CASSPRVETSGVFSYEQYF,TGTGCCAGCAGCCCCAGGGTAGAGACTAGCGGGGTCTTCTCCTACGAGCAGTACTTC
TRBJ1-5,TRBV2,.,few,CASSGGGVGQPQHF,TGTGCCAGCAGTGGAGGGGGGGTTGGTCAGCCCCAGCATTTT
TRBJ2-1,TRBV15,.,.,CATSRTDYNEQFF,TGTGCCACCAGCAGGACAGATTACAATGAGCAGTTCTTC
TRBJ2-6,TRBV4-2,TRBD1,.,CASSQRQGVFSGANVLTF,TGTGCCAGCAGCCAACGACAGGGGGTCTTTTCTGGGGCCAACGTCCTGACTTTC
TRBJ2-5,TRBV28,.,few,CASSLVRDQETQYF,TGTGCCAGCAGTCTGGTCAGAGACCAAGAGACCCAGTACTTC
TRBJ1-5,TRBV27,.,.,CASSLWSESSNQPQHF,TGTGCCAGCAGTTTATGGTCAGAGAGTAGCAATCAGCCCCAGCATTTT
TRBJ2-3,TRBV5-4,.,.,CASSQESGGRDTQYF,TGTGCCAGCAGCCAAGAAAGTGGGGGCCGGGATACGCAGTATTTT
TRBJ2-4,TRBV18,TRBD2,few,CASSPFLAGEAKNIQYF,TGTGCCAGCTCACCGTTCTTAGCGGGAGAGGCCAAAAACATTCAGTACTTC
TRBJ1-6,TRBV4-3,.,few,CASSQGLTGNSPLHF,TGCGCCAGCAGCCAAGGGCTAACAGGGAACTCACCCCTCCACTTT
TRBJ2-7,TRBV18,TRBD1,few,CASSPKQGAYEQYF,TGTGCCAGCTCACCCAAGCAGGGGGCGTACGAGCAGTACTTC
TRBJ1-5,TRBV28,.,.,CASRSLISNQPQHF,TGTGCCAGCAGGTCTCTGATTAGCAATCAGCCCCAGCATTTT
TRBJ1-5,TRBV6-1,TRBD1,few,CASQGQGNQPQHF,TGTGCCAGCCAGGGACAGGGCAATCAGCCCCAGCATTTT
TRBJ2-2,TRBV27,.,.,CASSLKLNTGELFF,TGTGCCAGCAGTTTAAAACTGAACACCGGGGAGCTGTTTTTT
TRBJ1-1,TRBV5-1,.,.,CASSHPFRQQTEAFF,TGCGCCAGCAGCCATCCCTTTAGACAGCAGACTGAAGCTTTCTTT
TRBJ1-4,TRBV18,.,.,CASSRDRSASNEKLFF,TGTGCCAGCTCACGGGACCGCTCAGCCTCTAATGAAAAACTGTTTTTT
TRBJ2-5,TRBV28,.,.,CASSGDRSNRETQYF,TGTGCCAGCTCGGGGGACAGAAGCAATAGGGAGACCCAGTACTTC